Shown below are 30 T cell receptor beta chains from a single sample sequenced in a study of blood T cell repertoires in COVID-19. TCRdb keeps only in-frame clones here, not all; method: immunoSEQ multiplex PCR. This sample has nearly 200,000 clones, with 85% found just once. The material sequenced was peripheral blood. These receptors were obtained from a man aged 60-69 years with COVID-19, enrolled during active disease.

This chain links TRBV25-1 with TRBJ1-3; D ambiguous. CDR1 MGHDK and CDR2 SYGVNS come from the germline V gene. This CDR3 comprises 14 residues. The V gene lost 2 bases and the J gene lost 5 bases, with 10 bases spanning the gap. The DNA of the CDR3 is TGTGCCAGCAGTGAAGCGGAGGGAAGAAACACCATATATTTT. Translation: CASSEAEGRNTIYF.

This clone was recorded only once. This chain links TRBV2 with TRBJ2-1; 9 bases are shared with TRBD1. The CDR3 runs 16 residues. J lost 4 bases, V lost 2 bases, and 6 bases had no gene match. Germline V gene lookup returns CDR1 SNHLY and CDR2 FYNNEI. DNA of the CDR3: TGTGCCAGCAGTGAATATGAGGACAGGGGATACAATGAGCAGTTCTTC. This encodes CASSEYEDRGYNEQFF.

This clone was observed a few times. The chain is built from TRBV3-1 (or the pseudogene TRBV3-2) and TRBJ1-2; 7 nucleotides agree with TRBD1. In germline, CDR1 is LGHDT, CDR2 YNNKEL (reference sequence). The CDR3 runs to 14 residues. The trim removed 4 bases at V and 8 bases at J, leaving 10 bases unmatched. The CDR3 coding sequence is TGTGCCAGCAGCCCGGCACAGGGGTTTTCCGGCTACACCTTC. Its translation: CASSPAQGFSGYTF.

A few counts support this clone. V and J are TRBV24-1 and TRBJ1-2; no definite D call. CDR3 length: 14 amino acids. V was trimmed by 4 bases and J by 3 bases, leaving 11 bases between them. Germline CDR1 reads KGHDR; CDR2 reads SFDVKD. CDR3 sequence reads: CATSDPARDYGYTF. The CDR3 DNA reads TGTGCCACCAGTGACCCAGCTCGGGACTATGGCTACACCTTC.

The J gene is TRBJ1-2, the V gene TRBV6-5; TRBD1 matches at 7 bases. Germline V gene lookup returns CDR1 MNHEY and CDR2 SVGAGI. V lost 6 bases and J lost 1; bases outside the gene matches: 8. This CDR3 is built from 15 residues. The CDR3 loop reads CASRDARDSNYGYTF. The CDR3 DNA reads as TGTGCCAGCAGAGACGCCCGGGACAGTAACTATGGCTACACCTTC.

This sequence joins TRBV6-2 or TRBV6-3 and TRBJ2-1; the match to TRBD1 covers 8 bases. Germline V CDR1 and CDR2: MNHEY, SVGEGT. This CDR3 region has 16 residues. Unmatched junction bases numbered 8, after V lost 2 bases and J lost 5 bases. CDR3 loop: CASSYRTGGKDNEQFF. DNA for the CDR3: TGTGCCAGCAGTTACAGAACAGGGGGGAAGGACAATGAGCAGTTCTTC.

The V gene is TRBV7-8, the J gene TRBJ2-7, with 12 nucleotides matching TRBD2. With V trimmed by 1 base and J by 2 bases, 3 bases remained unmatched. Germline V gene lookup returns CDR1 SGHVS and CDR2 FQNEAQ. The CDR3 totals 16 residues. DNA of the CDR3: TGTGCCAGCAGCTTAGTAGGACTAGCGGGAACCTACGAGCAGTACTTC. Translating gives CASSLVGLAGTYEQYF.

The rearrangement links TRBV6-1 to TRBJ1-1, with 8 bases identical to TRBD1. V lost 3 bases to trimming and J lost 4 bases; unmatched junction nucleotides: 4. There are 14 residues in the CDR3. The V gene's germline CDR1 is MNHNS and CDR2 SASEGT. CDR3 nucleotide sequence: TGTGCCAGCAGTGAGAACAGGGGGGGCACTGAAGCTTTCTTT. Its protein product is CASSENRGGTEAFF.

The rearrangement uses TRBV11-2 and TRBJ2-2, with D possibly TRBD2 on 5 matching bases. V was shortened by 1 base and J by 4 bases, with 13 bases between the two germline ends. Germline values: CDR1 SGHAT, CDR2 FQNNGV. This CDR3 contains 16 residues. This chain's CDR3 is CASSLVTGIGTGELFF. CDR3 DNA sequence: TGTGCCAGCAGCTTAGTCACGGGGATCGGCACCGGGGAGCTGTTTTTT.

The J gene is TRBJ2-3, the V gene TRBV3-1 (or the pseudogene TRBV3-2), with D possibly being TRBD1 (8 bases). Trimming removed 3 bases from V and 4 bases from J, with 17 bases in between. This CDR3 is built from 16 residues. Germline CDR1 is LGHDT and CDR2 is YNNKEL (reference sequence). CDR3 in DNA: TGTGCCAGCAGCCATAAGACTACAGGGGGGGCAGATACGCAGTATTTT. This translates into CASSHKTTGGADTQYF.

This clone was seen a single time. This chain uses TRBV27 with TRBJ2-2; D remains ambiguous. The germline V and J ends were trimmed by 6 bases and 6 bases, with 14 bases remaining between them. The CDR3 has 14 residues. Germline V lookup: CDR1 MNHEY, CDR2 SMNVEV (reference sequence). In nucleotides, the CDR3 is TGTGCCAGCAGCTTAAGCCCCAAGTCCGGGGAGCTGTTTTTT. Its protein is CASSLSPKSGELFF.

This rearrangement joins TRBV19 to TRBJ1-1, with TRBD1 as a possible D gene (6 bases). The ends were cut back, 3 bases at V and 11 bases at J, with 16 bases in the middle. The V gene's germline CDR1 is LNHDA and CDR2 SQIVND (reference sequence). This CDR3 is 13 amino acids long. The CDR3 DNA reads TGTGCCAGTAGTATTGCCAGGGGCGCGTCTGCTTTCTTT. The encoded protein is CASSIARGASAFF.

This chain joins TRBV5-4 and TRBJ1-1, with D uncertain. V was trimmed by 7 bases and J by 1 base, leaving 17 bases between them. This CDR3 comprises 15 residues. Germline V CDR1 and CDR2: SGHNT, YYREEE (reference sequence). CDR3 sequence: CASSLLRQRNTEAFF. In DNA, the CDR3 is TGTGCCAGCTCTCTACTGAGGCAACGGAACACTGAAGCTTTCTTT.

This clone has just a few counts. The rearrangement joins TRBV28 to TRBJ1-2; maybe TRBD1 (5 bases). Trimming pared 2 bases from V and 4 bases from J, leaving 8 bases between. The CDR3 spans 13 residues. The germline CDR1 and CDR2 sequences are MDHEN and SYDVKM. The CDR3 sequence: CASSLGAPYGYTF. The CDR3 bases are TGTGCCAGCAGTTTAGGGGCCCCCTATGGCTACACCTTC.

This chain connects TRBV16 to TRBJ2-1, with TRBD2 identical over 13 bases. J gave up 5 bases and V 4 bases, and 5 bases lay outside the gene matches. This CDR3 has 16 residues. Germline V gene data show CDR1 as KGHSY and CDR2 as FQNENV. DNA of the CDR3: TGTGCCAGCAGCCCGCCGGGACTAGCGGGGCACAATGAGCAGTTCTTC. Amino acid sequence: CASSPPGLAGHNEQFF. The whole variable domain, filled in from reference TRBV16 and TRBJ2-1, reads GEEVAQTPKHLVRGEGQKAKLYCAPIKGHSYVFWYQQVLKNEFKFLISFQNENVFDETGMPKERFSAKCLPNSPCSLEIQATKLEDSAVYFCASSPPGLAGHNEQFFGPGTRLTVL.

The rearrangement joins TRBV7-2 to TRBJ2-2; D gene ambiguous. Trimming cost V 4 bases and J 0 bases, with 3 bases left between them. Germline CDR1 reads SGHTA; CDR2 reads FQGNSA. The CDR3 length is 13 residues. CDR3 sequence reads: CASSSANTGELFF. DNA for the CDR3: TGTGCCAGCAGCTCCGCGAACACCGGGGAGCTGTTTTTT.

The DNA for the CDR3 is TGTGCCAGCAGCTTGGGGAGGACAGAGAACTATGGCTACACCTTC. This gives the protein CASSLGRTENYGYTF. The chain links TRBV5-6 to TRBJ1-2, with a possible D match to TRBD1 (6 bases). Trimming took off 0 bases at V and 2 bases at J, with 11 bases between the two ends. Germline V gene sequence: CDR1 SGHDT, CDR2 YYEEEE. This CDR3 is built from 15 residues.

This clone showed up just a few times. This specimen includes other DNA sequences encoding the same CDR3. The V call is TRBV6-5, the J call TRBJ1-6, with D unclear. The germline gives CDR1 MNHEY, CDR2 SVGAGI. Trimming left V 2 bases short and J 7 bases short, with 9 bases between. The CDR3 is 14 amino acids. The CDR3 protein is CASSYDGVNSPLHF. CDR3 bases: TGTGCCAGCAGTTACGACGGAGTCAATTCACCCCTCCACTTT.

The CDR3 sequence is CASSRARQREVGEQYF. The CDR3 nucleotides read TGTGCCAGCAGTCGAGCCCGGCAGCGGGAGGTGGGCGAGCAGTACTTC. V usage is TRBV3-1 (or the pseudogene TRBV3-2) and J usage is TRBJ2-7; 9 bases match TRBD2. The CDR3 runs to 16 residues. The ends lost 6 bases at V and 6 bases at J; junction bases unmatched: 15. Per germline, CDR1 LGHDT and CDR2 YNNKEL (reference sequence).

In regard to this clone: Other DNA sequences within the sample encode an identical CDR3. CDR3 in DNA: TGTGCTAGTGCGGTGAACACTGAAGCTTTCTTT. Its translation is CASAVNTEAFF. J is TRBJ1-1 and V is TRBV12-5; D is unclear. The CDR3 sequence is 11 residues long. Trimming shortened V by 7 bases and J by 0 bases, and 3 bases separated the two germline ends. The germline V gene has CDR1 LGHNT and CDR2 FRNRAP.

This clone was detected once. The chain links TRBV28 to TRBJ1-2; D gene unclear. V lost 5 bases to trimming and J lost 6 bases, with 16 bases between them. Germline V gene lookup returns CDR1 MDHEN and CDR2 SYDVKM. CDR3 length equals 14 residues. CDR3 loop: CASSPPGGPNGYTF. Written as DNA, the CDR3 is TGTGCCAGCAGTCCTCCGGGAGGGCCAAATGGCTACACCTTC.

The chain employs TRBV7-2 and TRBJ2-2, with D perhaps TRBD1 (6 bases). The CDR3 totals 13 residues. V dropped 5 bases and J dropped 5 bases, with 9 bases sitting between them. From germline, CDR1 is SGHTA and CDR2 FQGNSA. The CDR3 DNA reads TGTGCCAGCAGCCCAGGGGTGACCGGGGAGCTGTTTTTT. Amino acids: CASSPGVTGELFF.

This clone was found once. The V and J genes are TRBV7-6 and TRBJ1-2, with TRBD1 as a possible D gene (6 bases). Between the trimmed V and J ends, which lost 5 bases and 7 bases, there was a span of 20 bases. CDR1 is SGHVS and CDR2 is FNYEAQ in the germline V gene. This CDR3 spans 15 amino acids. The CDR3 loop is CASSPQPGAYSGYTF. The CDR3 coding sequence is TGTGCCAGCAGCCCCCAGCCAGGGGCGTATTCTGGCTACACCTTC. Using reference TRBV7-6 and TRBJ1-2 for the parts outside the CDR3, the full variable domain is GAGVSQSPRYKVTKRGQDVALRCDPISGHVSLYWYRQALGQGPEFLTYFNYEAQQDKSGLPNDRFSAERPEGSISTLTIQRTEQRDSAMYRCASSPQPGAYSGYTFGSGTRLTVV.

The CDR3, as DNA: TGTGCCAGCTCACCGGTGACAGGCCCCGGTGAAAAACTGTTTTTT. Translated, it gives CASSPVTGPGEKLFF. The chain is built from TRBV18 and TRBJ1-4, with D tentatively TRBD1 (6 bases). Trimming shortened V by 3 bases and J by 7 bases, and 15 bases separated the two germline ends. There are 15 residues in the CDR3. CDR1 is KGHSH and CDR2 is LQKENI in the germline V gene. The full variable domain, with the rest looked up from reference TRBV18 and TRBJ1-4, is NAGVMQNPRHLVRRRGQEARLRCSPMKGHSHVYWYRQLPEEGLKFMVYLQKENIIDESGMPKERFSAEFPKEGPSILRIQQVVRGDSAAYFCASSPVTGPGEKLFFGSGTQLSVL.

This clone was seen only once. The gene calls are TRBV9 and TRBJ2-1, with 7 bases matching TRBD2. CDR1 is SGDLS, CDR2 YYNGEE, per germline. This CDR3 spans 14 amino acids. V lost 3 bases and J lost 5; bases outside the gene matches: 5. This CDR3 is CASSGPSGNNEQFF. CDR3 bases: TGTGCCAGCAGCGGTCCTAGCGGTAACAATGAGCAGTTCTTC.

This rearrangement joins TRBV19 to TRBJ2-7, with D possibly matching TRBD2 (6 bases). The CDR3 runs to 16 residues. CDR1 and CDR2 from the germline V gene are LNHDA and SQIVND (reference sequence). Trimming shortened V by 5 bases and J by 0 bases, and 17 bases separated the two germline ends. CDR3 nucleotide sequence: TGTGCCAGTAGTTCAAGACGGGGAGGCGGCTCCTACGAGCAGTACTTC. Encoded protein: CASSSRRGGGSYEQYF.

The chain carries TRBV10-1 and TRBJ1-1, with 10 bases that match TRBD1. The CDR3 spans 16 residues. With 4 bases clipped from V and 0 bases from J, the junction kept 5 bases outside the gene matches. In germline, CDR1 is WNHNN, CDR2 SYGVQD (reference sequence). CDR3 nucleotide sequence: TGCGCCAGCAGTGGAGGGACAGGGGTTTTGAACACTGAAGCTTTCTTT. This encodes CASSGGTGVLNTEAFF.

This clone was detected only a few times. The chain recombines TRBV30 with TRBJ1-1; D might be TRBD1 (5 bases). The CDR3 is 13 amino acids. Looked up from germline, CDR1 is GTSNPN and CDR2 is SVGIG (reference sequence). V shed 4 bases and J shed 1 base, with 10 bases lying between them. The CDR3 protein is CAWMLDRNTEAFF. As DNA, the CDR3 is TGTGCCTGGATGCTTGACAGGAACACTGAAGCTTTCTTT.

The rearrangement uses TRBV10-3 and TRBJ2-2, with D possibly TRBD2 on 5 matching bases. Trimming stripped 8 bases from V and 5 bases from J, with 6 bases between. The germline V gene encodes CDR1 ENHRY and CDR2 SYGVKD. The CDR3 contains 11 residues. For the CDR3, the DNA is TGTGCCATCGAGGGAACCGGGGAGCTGTTTTTT. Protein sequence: CAIEGTGELFF.

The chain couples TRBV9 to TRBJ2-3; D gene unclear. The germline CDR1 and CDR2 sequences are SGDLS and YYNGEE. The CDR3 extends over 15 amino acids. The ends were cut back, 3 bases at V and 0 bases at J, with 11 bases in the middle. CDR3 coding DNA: TGTGCCAGCAGCGCCCCAGGCCCAAGCACAGATACGCAGTATTTT. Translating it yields CASSAPGPSTDTQYF.